Detailed here is one T cell receptor beta chain. Its target is not known. Clones were sequenced by immunoSEQ multiplex PCR, and TCRdb holds only the in-frame ones, with some missing. The sample consists of about 190,000 clones, roughly 93% of them appearing once. This entry belongs to a study of T cell responses to AZD1222 COVID-19 vaccine. General study points: Spike-specific TCR breadth rose after two AZD1222 doses, and depth rose as well.

The CDR3 totals 13 residues. The V gene lost 1 base and the J gene lost 5 bases, with 8 bases spanning the gap. Germline V gene lookup returns CDR1 SGHDN and CDR2 FVKESK. The TCR sequence derives from an adult in good health. Sample: peripheral blood, taken on day 0 of AZD1222 vaccination. The chain links TRBV14 to TRBJ2-5; D remains ambiguous. In nucleotides, the CDR3 is TGTGCCAGCAGCCAAGGACGGCGGGAGACCCAGTACTTC. As protein: CASSQGRRETQYF.